Below are 16 T cell receptor beta chains sequenced from a single sample in a study of graft-versus-host responses after intestinal transplantation. These receptors lack a known antigen. Profiled with immunoSEQ multiplex PCR; TCRdb holds only in-frame clones, not every one. The sample has about 110,000 clones; around 95% are singletons. The input for sequencing was unstimulated CD8+ T cells sorted from spleen or lymph node cells, taken before intestinal transplant. These receptors all come from a human donor who received an intestinal transplant.

This rearrangement joins TRBV25-1 to TRBJ2-1; either TRBD1 or TRBD2 may fit D (5 bases each). Germline lookup yields CDR1 MGHDK and CDR2 SYGVNS. This CDR3 is built from 13 residues. V lost 3 bases, J lost 6 bases, and 9 bases lay in between. The CDR3 bases are TGTGCCAGCAGTGACAGGGCGGGCAATGAGCAGTTCTTC. It is translated as CASSDRAGNEQFF.

The CDR3 coding sequence is TGTGCCAGCAGCTTAGGAGCCTACAATGAGCAGTTCTTC. Its protein is CASSLGAYNEQFF. This chain uses TRBV7-9 with TRBJ2-1; D remains ambiguous. Per the germline V gene, CDR1 is SEHNR and CDR2 is FQNEAQ (reference sequence). Trimming took 1 base from V and 2 from J, leaving 3 bases between them. The length of the CDR3 is 13 residues.

The chain recombines TRBV2 with TRBJ1-2; tentative D call: TRBD1 (6 bases). The CDR3 loop spans 14 amino acids. V dropped 3 bases and J dropped 4 bases, with 12 bases sitting between them. CDR1 and CDR2 (germline): SNHLY, FYNNEI. DNA for the CDR3: TGTGCCAGCAGTGACGCGGACAGTTCCTATGGCTACACCTTC. It is translated as CASSDADSSYGYTF.

The chain recombines TRBV5-6 with TRBJ1-5; D gene uncertain. CDR3 length: 14 amino acids. Trimming left V 4 bases short and J 0 bases short, with 8 bases between. Per germline, CDR1 SGHDT and CDR2 YYEEEE. Here the CDR3 DNA reads TGTGCCAGCAGCAAGGAAAATAGCAATCAGCCCCAGCATTTT. It translates to CASSKENSNQPQHF.

This clone was detected only a few times. The chain is built from TRBV27 and TRBJ2-5, with 7 bases matching TRBD2. Trimming at V came to 6 bases and at J to 3 bases, leaving 7 bases not matched to a gene. Germline loops: CDR1 MNHEY, CDR2 SMNVEV (reference sequence). This CDR3 spans 14 amino acids. As DNA, the CDR3 is TGTGCCAGCAGGCCGGGACTATCCGAAGAGACCCAGTACTTC. This codes for CASRPGLSEETQYF.

The chain combines TRBV11-2 with TRBJ2-1; 12 bases are a match to TRBD2. This CDR3 region has 16 residues. CDR1 SGHAT and CDR2 FQNNGV come from the germline V gene. V shed 4 bases and J 10 bases; nucleotides not matched to a gene: 11. In DNA form, the CDR3 reads TGTGCCAGCAGCTCCTCTAGCGGGAGGGCCAATTGGGAGCAGTTCTTC. It codes for CASSSSSGRANWEQFF.

This sequence joins TRBV2 and TRBJ1-2, with TRBD1 identical over 9 bases. CDR1 and CDR2 (germline): SNHLY, FYNNEI. With 0 bases clipped from V and 2 bases from J, the junction kept 7 bases outside the gene matches. The CDR3 is made up of 17 amino acids. In nucleotides, the CDR3 is TGTGCCAGCAGTGAAGCGGGCTGGGACAGGGAGAACTATGGCTACACCTTC. Amino acid sequence: CASSEAGWDRENYGYTF.

The chain joins TRBV15 to TRBJ1-1; maybe TRBD1 (6 bases). The CDR3 has 14 amino acids. Between the trimmed V and J ends, which lost 3 bases and 4 bases, there was a span of 12 bases. Per germline, CDR1 LNHNV and CDR2 YYDKDF (reference sequence). Here the CDR3 DNA reads TGTGCCACCAGCAGTGGCGGGGGCGGCACTGAAGCTTTCTTT. Its translation is CATSSGGGGTEAFF.

This clone was detected only once. The rearrangement uses TRBV19 and TRBJ2-1; D tentatively fits TRBD1 or TRBD2 (5 bases each). Trimming stripped 6 bases from V and 0 bases from J, with 9 bases between. CDR1 and CDR2 from the germline V gene are LNHDA and SQIVND (reference sequence). This CDR3 has 14 residues. CDR3 sequence: CASSPGGSYNEQFF. In nucleotides, the CDR3 is TGTGCCAGTAGCCCTGGGGGCTCCTACAATGAGCAGTTCTTC.

The rearrangement joins TRBV5-1 to TRBJ1-1; 8 bases align to TRBD1. Germline V gene data show CDR1 as SGHRS and CDR2 as YFSETQ. The J segment lost 1 base and the V segment lost 4 bases, leaving 3 bases of the junction unmatched. The CDR3 runs 14 residues. The CDR3 sequence is CASSPGQGNTEAFF. CDR3 sequence (DNA): TGCGCCAGCAGCCCCGGACAGGGGAACACTGAAGCTTTCTTT.

The table lists this clone with a count of one. V gene TRBV6-5 combines with J gene TRBJ2-7; D gene uncertain. V lost 8 bases, J lost 6 bases, and 14 bases lay in between. The CDR3 sequence is 12 residues long. Germline loops: CDR1 MNHEY, CDR2 SVGAGI. DNA for the CDR3: TGTGCCAGCGAGGCTAGTGAGGTCGAGCAGTACTTC. Protein: CASEASEVEQYF.

V and J are TRBV5-4 and TRBJ1-2, with D possibly being TRBD1 (5 bases). This CDR3 is 12 amino acids long. In germline, CDR1 is SGHNT, CDR2 YYREEE (reference sequence). The ends were cut back, 9 bases at V and 8 bases at J, with 17 bases in the middle. As DNA, the CDR3 is TGTGCCACCTCCGGGCAGGGCGAAGGCTACACCTTC. As protein: CATSGQGEGYTF.

The V gene is TRBV28, the J gene TRBJ2-1; 9 bases line up with TRBD1. The germline V gene has CDR1 MDHEN and CDR2 SYDVKM. The CDR3 has 15 residues. With V trimmed by 6 bases and J by 5 bases, 8 bases remained unmatched. The CDR3 sequence is CASSPGTGLHNEQFF. CDR3 coding DNA: TGTGCCAGCAGCCCCGGGACAGGGCTGCACAATGAGCAGTTCTTC.

This chain joins TRBV19 and TRBJ2-6; possibly TRBD1 or TRBD2 for D (5 bases each). V was shortened by 6 bases and J by 0 bases, with 18 bases between the two germline ends. Germline CDR1 and CDR2: LNHDA and SQIVND (reference sequence). This CDR3 comprises 18 residues. The CDR3 sequence is CASSPDPGPNSGANVLTF. The CDR3, as DNA: TGTGCCAGTAGCCCAGACCCGGGACCCAACTCTGGGGCCAACGTCCTGACTTTC.

The chain is built from TRBV7-9 and TRBJ2-5, with TRBD1 matching 8 bases. The CDR3 is 15 amino acids. Germline CDR1 is SEHNR and CDR2 is FQNEAQ (reference sequence). V gave up 5 bases and J gave up 1 base; unmatched junction bases: 6. The CDR3 here is CASSLWDRTQETQYF. CDR3 sequence (DNA): TGTGCCAGCAGCCTATGGGACAGGACCCAAGAGACCCAGTACTTC.

CDR3 amino acids: CASSWTGASSYEQYF. Here the CDR3 DNA reads TGTGCCAGCAGCTGGACCGGGGCAAGCTCCTACGAGCAGTACTTC. The V gene is TRBV13, the J gene TRBJ2-7; D assignment may be TRBD1 or TRBD2 (5 bases each). Germline loops: CDR1 PRHDT, CDR2 FYEKMQ (reference sequence). V was trimmed by 4 bases and J by 0 bases, leaving 13 bases between them. The CDR3 is 15 residues long.